These T cell receptor beta chains were read from a single sample in a study of blood T cell repertoires in COVID-19. The table came from immunoSEQ multiplex PCR; TCRdb's copy has only in-frame clones and leaves some out. This sample has a few hundred thousand clones, with about 86% found just once. Source material: peripheral blood. Receptor source: a woman between 65 and 79 years old with COVID-19, enrolled during active disease. CDR3s include the opening cysteine and the closing phenylalanine or tryptophan. A D gene is named only where the DNA matches it firmly. Rows may omit the clone size; those that give it use once, few, many or a size class.

D: NA
size: NA
V: TRBV5-1
J: TRBJ2-3
DNA: TGCGCCAGCTTCTTGGTCCCACAATCTAGCACAGATACGCAGTATTTT
CDR3: CASFLVPQSSTDTQYF

D: NA
size: NA
V: TRBV11-2
J: TRBJ1-2
DNA: TGTGCCAGCAGCTCACAACAGGGAAGTCACTATGGCTACACCTTC
CDR3: CASSSQQGSHYGYTF

D: NA
size: NA
V: TRBV6-4
J: TRBJ1-2
DNA: TGTGCCAGCAGCACACAGGGTTCGGATGGCTACACCTTC
CDR3: CASSTQGSDGYTF

D: NA
size: NA
V: TRBV12-3/TRBV12-4
J: TRBJ1-4
DNA: TGTGCCAGCGGCGGGGAGCTAAATGAAAAACTGTTTTTT
CDR3: CASGGELNEKLFF

D: NA
size: NA
V: TRBV28
J: TRBJ1-5
DNA: TGTGCCAGCAGTTTTCCCCCAGGGCAAGGTCAGCCCCAGCATTTT
CDR3: CASSFPPGQGQPQHF

D: NA
size: NA
V: TRBV6-2/TRBV6-3
J: TRBJ1-5
DNA: TGTGCCAGCAGTTACTCATCCAGGGGAGGCAATCAGCCCCAGCATTTT
CDR3: CASSYSSRGGNQPQHF

D: NA
size: NA
V: TRBV5-6
J: TRBJ2-7
DNA: TGTGCCAGCAGCTTGGCCTTGGGCAGCTACGAGCAGTACTTC
CDR3: CASSLALGSYEQYF

D: TRBD2
size: once
V: TRBV5-1
J: TRBJ2-3
DNA: TGCGCCAGCAGCGGAGGCGGGACTAGTACGAGCCCGGATACGCAGTATTTT
CDR3: CASSGGGTSTSPDTQYF

D: TRBD2
size: NA
V: TRBV9
J: TRBJ2-3
DNA: TGTGCCAGCACGCGGGGGGGCGAGAGCACAGATACGCAGTATTTT
CDR3: CASTRGGESTDTQYF

D: NA
size: NA
V: TRBV18
J: TRBJ1-2
DNA: TGTGCCAGCTCACCCGATATGGCGGACTATGGCTACACCTTC
CDR3: CASSPDMADYGYTF

D: NA
size: NA
V: TRBV7-9
J: TRBJ2-7
DNA: TGTGCCAGCAGCTTACAGGTTTTCCCCTACGAGCAGTACTTC
CDR3: CASSLQVFPYEQYF

D: NA
size: NA
V: TRBV19
J: TRBJ2-5
DNA: TGTGCCAGTAGTGTCCTCGGGACCCAGTACTTC
CDR3: CASSVLGTQYF

D: TRBD2
size: NA
V: TRBV28
J: TRBJ2-7
DNA: TGTGCCAGCAGTTTAACTAGCGCAAGGGACGAGCAGTACTTC
CDR3: CASSLTSARDEQYF

D: NA
size: NA
V: TRBV4-1
J: TRBJ1-1
DNA: TGCGCCAGCAGCCAAAGCGAGGGAAACACTGAAGCTTTCTTT
CDR3: CASSQSEGNTEAFF

D: TRBD2
size: NA
V: TRBV27
J: TRBJ2-5
DNA: TGTGCCAGCAGGGGACTAGCGGGGGGAAACCAAGAGACCCAGTACTTC
CDR3: CASRGLAGGNQETQYF

D: TRBD1
size: NA
V: TRBV19
J: TRBJ1-1
DNA: TGTGCCAGTAGTGCTGCTGACAGGGGTACTACTGAAGCTTTCTTT
CDR3: CASSAADRGTTEAFF

D: NA
size: NA
V: TRBV7-6
J: TRBJ1-2
DNA: TGTGCCAGCTCATGGGCTGGGAGCAGTACTTATGGCTACACCTTC
CDR3: CASSWAGSSTYGYTF

D: TRBD1
size: NA
V: TRBV5-1
J: TRBJ2-1
DNA: TGCGCCAGCAGCTCAGGACAGGGTGATACCAATGAGCAGTTCTTC
CDR3: CASSSGQGDTNEQFF

D: TRBD2
size: NA
V: TRBV4-3
J: TRBJ2-1
DNA: TGCGCCAGCAGCCAAGATGGCGGGGGGGACTACAATGAGCAGTTCTTC
CDR3: CASSQDGGGDYNEQFF

D: TRBD2
size: NA
V: TRBV5-1
J: TRBJ2-5
DNA: TGCGCCAGCAGCCCGCTGGAGCGGGGGGGCGCAGAGACCCAGTACTTC
CDR3: CASSPLERGGAETQYF